Below, 16 T cell receptor beta chains from the same sample are listed, as sequenced in a study of T cells after yellow fever vaccination (dated by TCRdb to about 2019). Library generation was performed with 5' RACE. Reads for this sample came from an Illumina HiSeq 2500. TCRdb trimmed public reads at Q25 via fastp, called clones via MiXCR and kept in-frame beta chains. Rows are combined by CDR3 protein, so each entry shows the most common genes and DNA. This sample comprises roughly 79,000 distinct CDR3 sequences, around 7% of them detected only once. Together, the top ten hold roughly 29% of the sample. The treatment or condition label of this sample denotes: live attenuated yellow fever vaccine strain. Material: CD8+ T cells sorted from PBMCs, obtained around 10 days after the first yellow fever vaccination. The receptors come from a man in his late teens or twenties who received the YFV17D yellow fever vaccine.

This chain joins TRBV19 and TRBJ2-5; 9 nucleotides match TRBD2. The CDR3 consists of 14 residues. The germline gives CDR1 LNHDA, CDR2 SQIVND (reference sequence). V lost 6 bases to trimming and J lost 1 base; unmatched junction nucleotides: 3. The CDR3, as DNA: TGTGCCAGTAGCGCGACTAGCGGCCAAGAGACCCAGTACTTC. It codes for CASSATSGQETQYF.

This clonotype was seen only a few times. Written as DNA, the CDR3 is TGTGCCAGCAGCCTGAGCGGGGGAGACAATGAGCAGTTCTTC. It is translated as CASSLSGGDNEQFF. V gene TRBV7-8 combines with J gene TRBJ2-1; 8 nucleotides line up with TRBD2. The V gene's germline CDR1 is SGHVS and CDR2 FQNEAQ. Trimming at V came to 5 bases and at J to 5 bases, leaving 5 bases not matched to a gene. The CDR3 loop spans 14 amino acids.

This clonotype occurred many times. J is TRBJ2-1 and V is TRBV27; D remains ambiguous. Trimming cost V 7 bases and J 13 bases, with 5 bases left between them. This CDR3 has 8 residues. Per the germline V gene, CDR1 is MNHEY and CDR2 is SMNVEV (reference sequence). The CDR3 nucleotides are TGTGCCAGCAAAGGCCAGTTCTTC. Its translation: CASKGQFF.

This clonotype has ten or more counts. V gene TRBV12-3 or TRBV12-4 combines with J gene TRBJ2-2; no firm D call. Trimming removed 1 base at V and 7 bases at J, with 4 bases between. The CDR3 length is 12 residues. Here the CDR3 reads CASSLVLGELFF. In nucleotides, the CDR3 is TGTGCCAGCAGTTTAGTCCTCGGGGAGCTGTTTTTT.

This clonotype has more than one count but fewer than ten. The chain combines TRBV12-3 or TRBV12-4 with TRBJ2-6, with D uncertain. The CDR3 is 17 amino acids. The V gene lost 6 bases and the J gene lost 2 bases, with 17 bases spanning the gap. In DNA, the CDR3 is TGTGCCAGCAGCCGGGCTGACCCCATGCCTGGGGCCAACGTCCTGACTTTC. Protein product: CASSRADPMPGANVLTF.

This clonotype was recorded at least ten times. For the CDR3, the DNA is TGTGCCAGCAGTTACGTTTCTAGTTACAATGAGCAGTTCTTC. Its protein product is CASSYVSSYNEQFF. This chain joins TRBV6-2 or TRBV6-3 and TRBJ2-1; unclear D gene. V was trimmed by 2 bases and J by 4 bases, leaving 9 bases between them. Germline V CDR1 and CDR2: MNHEY, SVGEGT. The CDR3 contains 14 residues.

A remark on this clonotype: In this CDR3 the conserved last residue, phenylalanine or tryptophan, is missing, so a read error is likely. CDR3: CASSFVGGANNEQFY. For the CDR3, the DNA is TGTGCCAGCAGCTTCGTCGGGGGGGCTAACAATGAGCAGTTCTAC. The V call is TRBV11-1, the J call TRBJ2-1, with 8 bases matching TRBD2. This CDR3 comprises 15 residues. J lost 5 bases, V lost 3 bases, and 6 bases had no gene match. Germline CDR1 and CDR2: SGHAT and FQDESV (reference sequence).

Ten or more counts support this clonotype. The CDR3 nucleotides read TGTGCCAGCAGTCCCGGGACAGCGGTCAATGAGCAGTTCTTC. This codes for CASSPGTAVNEQFF. The V and J genes are TRBV12-3 or TRBV12-4 and TRBJ2-1; 7 nucleotides align to TRBD1. Trimming cost V 5 bases and J 6 bases; bases outside gene matches: 7. This CDR3 region has 14 residues.

This clonotype was found many times. The V gene is TRBV7-9, the J gene TRBJ2-1; 8 nucleotides agree with TRBD2. The CDR3 runs 14 residues. V trimming: 3 bases; J trimming: 2 bases; junction bases outside the gene matches: 0. Germline lookup yields CDR1 SEHNR and CDR2 FQNEAQ (reference sequence). CDR3 protein: CASSFSGAYNEQFF. In nucleotides, the CDR3 is TGTGCCAGCAGCTTTAGCGGGGCCTACAATGAGCAGTTCTTC.

This clonotype showed up many times. The chain carries TRBV6-5 and TRBJ2-1; tentatively, D is TRBD1 (5 bases). Germline loops: CDR1 MNHEY, CDR2 SVGAGI. V lost 2 bases and J lost 0, with 11 bases in between. This CDR3 region has 16 residues. In DNA form, the CDR3 reads TGTGCCAGCAGTTACAAGGGGCCAAGCTCCTACAATGAGCAGTTCTTC. Translation: CASSYKGPSSYNEQFF.

This clonotype has at least ten counts. The chain couples TRBV21-1 to TRBJ1-1; the table's TRBD1 call for D was not verified on the DNA. TRBV21-1 is given as a pseudogene. The CDR3 runs 11 residues. CDR3 in DNA: TGTGCCAGCAGCGGGACGCCACGTAAAATCTTT. This translates into CASSGTPRKIF.

In this sample, this clonotype turned up many times. The V call is TRBV7-3, the J call TRBJ2-3; perhaps TRBD2 as D (5 bases). The CDR3 consists of 17 residues. V was shortened by 4 bases and J by 4 bases, with 21 bases between the two germline ends. Germline lookup yields CDR1 SGHTA and CDR2 FQGTGA. The CDR3 DNA reads TGTGCCAGCAGCTCGAGCCCCGGGGATGAGGTTCCAGATACGCAGTATTTT. Translating it yields CASSSSPGDEVPDTQYF.

This clonotype was observed at least ten times. This chain uses TRBV4-3 with TRBJ1-1; 7 positions agree with TRBD1. Germline V gene sequence: CDR1 LGHNA, CDR2 YSLEER. CDR3 length: 14 amino acids. V shed 3 bases and J 1 base; nucleotides not matched to a gene: 2. The chain's CDR3 is CASSQWTGNTEAFF. DNA of the CDR3: TGCGCCAGCAGCCAGTGGACAGGGAACACTGAAGCTTTCTTT.

This clonotype was observed at least ten times. The rearrangement joins TRBV5-6 to TRBJ2-7; TRBD1 matches at 7 bases. V lost 2 bases to trimming and J lost 3 bases; unmatched junction nucleotides: 8. This CDR3 has 15 amino acids. Germline CDR1 and CDR2: SGHDT and YYEEEE. CDR3 bases: TGTGCCAGCAGCTTTGGGCAGGGGGTGGTCTACGAGCAGTACGTC. This sequence encodes CASSFGQGVVYEQYV.

This clonotype has at least ten counts. In DNA, the CDR3 is TGTGCCAGCAGCCGCACAGGGGTTTTAGGCAATGAGCAGTTCTTC. This translates into CASSRTGVLGNEQFF. The chain links TRBV11-2 to TRBJ2-1, with 7 bases identical to TRBD1. After removal of 5 bases from V and 6 bases from J, the junction contained 10 bases not matched to a gene. This CDR3 contains 15 residues. The germline V gene encodes CDR1 SGHAT and CDR2 FQNNGV.

This clonotype was seen many times. V usage is TRBV10-3 and J usage is TRBJ1-5; D gene uncertain. There are 14 residues in the CDR3. Trimming cost V 3 bases and J 3 bases, with 9 bases left between them. The germline CDR1 and CDR2 sequences are ENHRY and SYGVKD. The CDR3 protein is CAISDPDSNQPQHF. In DNA, the CDR3 is TGTGCCATCAGTGATCCGGATTCCAATCAGCCCCAGCATTTT.